Each of the 5 T cell receptor beta chains below was sequenced from the same sample in a study of CD8+CD57+ T cells in acquired aplastic anemia (dated by TCRdb to the late 2010s). The sequencer was an Illumina HiSeq 2000. Profiling of TCR beta VDJ combinations and CDR3 sequences used genomic DNA as the template. TCRdb took the public reads, trimmed them with fastp at Q25, ran MiXCR for clone calling and kept in-frame beta chains. Every distinct CDR3 protein forms one entry, paired with its most common genes and DNA. This sample holds about 160,000 distinct CDR3 sequences; approximately 51% were observed only once. The ten largest clones add up to 2.5% to 3.5% of the sample. Expansion of CD8+CD57+ cells had been shown by flow cytometry in the patients chosen for sequencing. The sample taken for sequencing was sorted CD4+, CD8+, or CD8+CD57+ T cells (not recorded which) from PBMCs. The source is a human donor with aplastic anemia.

This clonotype showed up many times. The CDR3 loop reads CASSLGLALQYF. In DNA form, the CDR3 reads TGTGCCAGCAGCTTAGGGCTAGCGCTGCAGTACTTC. This chain uses TRBV7-2 with TRBJ2-7; a weak D match, TRBD2 (6 bases). Trimming took off 1 base at V and 9 bases at J, with 10 bases between the two ends. CDR1 and CDR2 (germline): SGHTA, FQGNSA. The CDR3 loop spans 12 amino acids.

The J gene is TRBJ1-1, the V gene TRBV10-3; possibly TRBD1 for D (6 bases). CDR1 is ENHRY and CDR2 is SYGVKD in the germline V gene. Trimming stripped 4 bases from V and 11 bases from J, with 23 bases between. This CDR3 spans 15 amino acids. The CDR3: CAISGALRLAGAAFF. CDR3 sequence (DNA): TGTGCCATCAGTGGCGCGCTCCGACTAGCGGGGGCGGCTTTCTTT.

This clonotype occurred a few times. The rearrangement uses TRBV24-1 and TRBJ2-3; TRBD2 agrees at 9 bases. This CDR3 has 15 amino acids. V trimming: 5 bases; J trimming: 0 bases; junction bases outside the gene matches: 2. From germline, CDR1 is KGHDR and CDR2 SFDVKD. CDR3 bases: TGTGCCACCAGTGCTAGCGGGACGAGCACAGATACGCAGTATTTT. Translated: CATSASGTSTDTQYF.

Comment on this clonotype: No conserved phenylalanine or tryptophan ends this CDR3, so it is likely a read error. The rearrangement uses TRBV6-4 and TRBJ1-6; no clear D gene. The CDR3 consists of 13 residues. Looked up from germline, CDR1 is MRHNA and CDR2 is SNTAGT. The CDR3 protein is CAGRRDYNSPLHS. Here the CDR3 DNA reads TGTGCCGGCAGGCGGGACTATAATTCACCCCTCCACTCT.

This chain connects TRBV24-1 to TRBJ1-2; D is undetermined. Between the trimmed V and J ends, which lost 4 bases and 6 bases, there was a span of 17 bases. Germline V gene lookup returns CDR1 KGHDR and CDR2 SFDVKD. This CDR3 comprises 15 residues. The CDR3 region is CATSDPVHGDDGYTF. DNA for the CDR3: TGTGCCACCAGTGACCCCGTCCACGGTGATGATGGCTACACCTTC.